The 25 T cell receptor beta chains reported below all come from one sample, sequenced in a study of T cell clones after liver transplantation. Assay used: immunoSEQ multiplex PCR; TCRdb lists only in-frame clones, some missing. The sample has 55,000 to 70,000 clones, nearly 95% seen once. Sequencing used CD4+ T cells from blood, obtained approximately 25 months after liver transplant. The receptor set was obtained from a human patient who received a liver transplant. The graft donor may be the source of some T cells.

The chain has TRBV6-6 and TRBJ2-7; D may be TRBD2 (5 bases). From germline, CDR1 is MNHNY and CDR2 SVGAGI (reference sequence). V lost 6 bases and J 2 bases, leaving 20 bases between the germline ends. The length of the CDR3 is 16 residues. CDR3 loop: CASSPPMWSGPYEQYF. CDR3 sequence (DNA): TGTGCCAGCAGCCCGCCCATGTGGAGCGGACCCTACGAGCAGTACTTC.

This rearrangement joins TRBV6-6 to TRBJ1-1; D call uncertain. The CDR3 covers 14 residues. CDR1 is MNHNY and CDR2 is SVGAGI in the germline V gene (reference sequence). Trimming removed 6 bases from V and 0 bases from J, with 11 bases in between. The CDR3 DNA is TGTGCCAGCAGCCACGCCCCGATGAACACTGAAGCTTTCTTT. The encoded protein is CASSHAPMNTEAFF.

In this sample, this clone turned up once. The gene calls are TRBV9 and TRBJ1-2; D might be TRBD1 (5 bases). The CDR3 is made up of 14 amino acids. In germline, CDR1 is SGDLS, CDR2 YYNGEE. The ends were cut back, 7 bases at V and 4 bases at J, with 17 bases in the middle. This chain's CDR3 is CASSDSRTFYGYTF. CDR3 DNA: TGTGCCAGCTCCGACAGCCGCACCTTCTATGGCTACACCTTC.

V usage is TRBV6-5 and J usage is TRBJ1-1; D is ambiguous. Trimming cost V 8 bases and J 0 bases, with 10 bases left between them. Germline CDR1 reads MNHEY; CDR2 reads SVGAGI. This CDR3 is 13 amino acids long. Written as DNA, the CDR3 is TGTGCCAGCTGCCCGGCCATGAACACTGAAGCTTTCTTT. It yields the protein CASCPAMNTEAFF.

The chain recombines TRBV19 with TRBJ1-2; TRBD1 aligns across 7 bases. The V and J ends lost 2 bases and 2 bases, in that order; junction bases with no gene match: 5. From germline, CDR1 is LNHDA and CDR2 SQIVND (reference sequence). This CDR3 is built from 15 residues. CDR3 in amino acids: CASSIRAGGNYGYTF. The CDR3 DNA is TGTGCCAGTAGTATAAGGGCAGGGGGGAACTATGGCTACACCTTC. The whole variable domain, filled in from reference TRBV19 and TRBJ1-2, reads DGGITQSPKYLFRKEGQNVTLSCEQNLNHDAMYWYRQDPGQGLRLIYYSQIVNDFQKGDIAEGYSVSREKKESFPLTVTSAQKNPTAFYLCASSIRAGGNYGYTFGSGTRLTVV.

There are a few counts of this clone. The chain is built from TRBV7-2 and TRBJ1-5; no clear D gene. The CDR3 is made up of 16 amino acids. The germline V gene has CDR1 SGHTA and CDR2 FQGNSA. Between the trimmed V and J ends, which lost 1 base and 4 bases, there was a span of 14 bases. The CDR3 loop is CASSLGVNARNQPQHF. For the CDR3, the DNA is TGTGCCAGCAGCTTAGGGGTAAACGCCAGAAATCAGCCCCAGCATTTT.

This clone was detected once. The V call is TRBV28, the J call TRBJ1-5; D uncertain. The ends were cut back, 3 bases at V and 1 base at J, with 10 bases in the middle. This CDR3 has 15 amino acids. CDR1 and CDR2 (germline): MDHEN, SYDVKM. The CDR3 DNA follows: TGTGCCAGCAGTTTGGGCGGCAGAAGCAATCAGCCCCAGCATTTT. Protein sequence: CASSLGGRSNQPQHF.

The gene calls are TRBV5-4 and TRBJ2-2; the D gene is possibly TRBD2 (6 bases). Germline V gene sequence: CDR1 SGHNT, CDR2 YYREEE (reference sequence). V was pared by 5 bases and J by 7 bases, with 18 bases between. The CDR3 is made up of 15 amino acids. CDR3 sequence reads: CASRDAGTHVGELFF. CDR3 in DNA: TGTGCCAGCAGGGACGCCGGGACTCATGTCGGGGAGCTGTTTTTT. The whole variable domain, remainder taken from reference TRBV5-4 and TRBJ2-2, is ETGVTQSPTHLIKTRGQQVTLRCSSQSGHNTVSWYQQALGQGPQFIFQYYREEENGRGNFPPRFSGLQFPNYSSELNVNALELDDSALYLCASRDAGTHVGELFFGEGSRLTVL.

The gene calls are TRBV18 and TRBJ2-3; possible D gene TRBD1, 6 bases. V dropped 3 bases and J dropped 5 bases, with 15 bases sitting between them. CDR1 KGHSH and CDR2 LQKENI come from the germline V gene. CDR3 size: 15 residues. CDR3 amino acids: CASSPVPGHLDTQYF. The CDR3 nucleotides are TGTGCCAGCTCACCCGTCCCGGGACACCTAGATACGCAGTATTTT.

The rearrangement links TRBV19 to TRBJ2-5, with 9 bases fitting TRBD1. This CDR3 is built from 15 residues. Germline trimming cut 4 bases from V and 4 bases from J; bases unmatched to any gene: 7. The V gene's germline CDR1 is LNHDA and CDR2 SQIVND (reference sequence). In nucleotides, the CDR3 is TGTGCCAGTAGTAGGGGACAGGGAGTAGGAGAGACCCAGTACTTC. It translates to CASSRGQGVGETQYF.

The chain carries TRBV19 and TRBJ2-3; 8 bases line up with TRBD2. CDR1 and CDR2 (germline): LNHDA, SQIVND (reference sequence). The junction had 3 bases not matched to a gene; V was cut back by 5 bases and J by 5 bases. CDR3 length equals 13 residues. DNA of the CDR3: TGTGCCAGTAGTGGTCTAGCGGGAGATACGCAGTATTTT. It translates to CASSGLAGDTQYF.

The genes are TRBV5-1 and TRBJ2-1; D is ambiguous. The V end lost 0 bases, the J end lost 9 bases, and 19 bases lay between the germline ends. The germline V gene has CDR1 SGHRS and CDR2 YFSETQ. The CDR3 extends over 16 amino acids. The CDR3 DNA reads as TGCGCCAGCAGCTTGGGAGGCAGCTATATAGTCGGTGAGCAGTTCTTC. It translates to CASSLGGSYIVGEQFF.

The rearrangement joins TRBV4-2 to TRBJ2-5; the match to TRBD2 covers 9 bases. The CDR3 has 19 amino acids. J was trimmed by 4 bases and V by 2 bases; bases with no gene match: 17. Germline CDR1 and CDR2: LGHNA and YNFKEQ. The DNA for the CDR3 is TGTGCCAGCAGCCAAATCACTGCGGCTAGCGGGAATGGAGGAGAGACCCAGTACTTC. It codes for CASSQITAASGNGGETQYF.

The chain combines TRBV5-4 with TRBJ2-5, with 8 bases fitting TRBD2. V was clipped by 0 bases and J by 1 base; unmatched bases: 5. Germline values: CDR1 SGHNT, CDR2 YYREEE (reference sequence). The CDR3 loop spans 16 amino acids. The CDR3 loop reads CASSLEAGVPQETQYF. DNA of the CDR3: TGTGCCAGCAGCTTGGAAGCGGGAGTTCCCCAAGAGACCCAGTACTTC.

This clone has a handful of counts. This rearrangement joins TRBV27 to TRBJ1-3; D is undetermined. The CDR3 has 14 amino acids. Trimming took 6 bases from V and 0 from J, leaving 9 bases between them. From germline, CDR1 is MNHEY and CDR2 SMNVEV (reference sequence). CDR3 nucleotides: TGTGCCAGCAGCCGATCCCTCTCTGGAAACACCATATATTTT. This sequence encodes CASSRSLSGNTIYF.

J is TRBJ1-1 and V is TRBV20-1; D uncertain. Germline V gene sequence: CDR1 DFQATT, CDR2 SNEGSKA (reference sequence). The CDR3 totals 11 residues. The germline V and J ends were trimmed by 7 bases and 7 bases, with 13 bases remaining between them. The CDR3: CSVKAGFEAFF. The CDR3 DNA follows: TGCAGTGTTAAGGCCGGATTTGAAGCTTTCTTT.

With respect to this clone: The identical CDR3 is also encoded by other nucleotide sequences in the sample. This chain joins TRBV5-1 and TRBJ2-5, with 10 nucleotides matching TRBD1. Germline trimming cut 5 bases from V and 4 bases from J; bases unmatched to any gene: 2. Germline CDR1 and CDR2: SGHRS and YFSETQ. This CDR3 has 13 residues. This CDR3 is CASRRTGGETQYF. DNA for the CDR3: TGCGCCAGCAGGCGGACAGGGGGAGAGACCCAGTACTTC.

This clone was counted a few times. V is TRBV11-2 and J is TRBJ1-1, with D unclear. The V and J ends lost 4 bases and 3 bases respectively, with 3 bases between them. From germline, CDR1 is SGHAT and CDR2 FQNNGV. The CDR3 contains 11 residues. CDR3 amino acids: CASSSYTEAFF. In DNA form, the CDR3 reads TGTGCCAGCAGCTCATACACTGAAGCTTTCTTT.

Of note for this clone: Its ends do not fully match the called genes, so a read error is possible. This sequence joins TRBV5-4 and TRBJ2-3; D may be TRBD1 (6 bases). In germline, CDR1 is SGHNT, CDR2 YYREEE (reference sequence). The CDR3 is made up of 14 amino acids. The CDR3 DNA reads as TGTGCCAGCAGCCGCTCGGACAGCACAGATACGCGGTATTTT. Its protein is CASSRSDSTDTRYF. The full variable domain, rest sourced from reference TRBV5-4 and TRBJ2-3, is ETGVTQSPTHLIKTRGQQVTLRCSSQSGHNTVSWYQQALGQGPQFIFQYYREEENGRGNFPPRFSGLQFPNYSSELNVNALELDDSALYLCASSRSDSTDTRYFGPGTRLTVL.

This clone was picked up one time. The chain has TRBV5-4 and TRBJ2-5; D possibly uses TRBD1 or TRBD2 (5 bases each). The germline V gene has CDR1 SGHNT and CDR2 YYREEE (reference sequence). The CDR3 consists of 14 residues. V lost 5 bases and J lost 1, with 12 bases in between. The CDR3 nucleotides are TGTGCCAGCAGTAGAACGGGGCTCCAAGAGACCCAGTACTTC. Protein sequence: CASSRTGLQETQYF.

The V call is TRBV15, the J call TRBJ2-7; maybe TRBD2 (6 bases). CDR3 length equals 13 residues. V was shortened by 0 bases and J by 12 bases, with 15 bases between the two germline ends. Germline CDR1 reads LNHNV; CDR2 reads YYDKDF (reference sequence). The CDR3 DNA follows: TGTGCCACCAGCAGAGATATGGAGGGAACTCGGTACTTC. Translation: CATSRDMEGTRYF.

The chain employs TRBV5-1 and TRBJ2-7, with 7 positions matching TRBD2. There are 14 residues in the CDR3. J lost 6 bases, V lost 5 bases, and 11 bases had no gene match. The germline V gene encodes CDR1 SGHRS and CDR2 YFSETQ. The CDR3 is CASRRGTGGVEQYF. CDR3 bases: TGCGCCAGCAGGCGCGGGACTGGGGGGGTCGAGCAGTACTTC.

The chain employs TRBV12-5 and TRBJ2-1, with D hard to call. Germline CDR1 reads LGHNT; CDR2 reads FRNRAP. V was pared by 0 bases and J by 8 bases, with 5 bases between. This CDR3 is 12 amino acids long. The CDR3, as DNA: TGTGCTAGTGGTTTGGTACTTGATGAGCAGTTCTTC. Its translation: CASGLVLDEQFF.

J is TRBJ1-6 and V is TRBV27, with D tentatively TRBD1 (5 bases). V was shortened by 2 bases and J by 7 bases, with 12 bases between the two germline ends. The CDR3 loop spans 15 amino acids. Germline CDR1 reads MNHEY; CDR2 reads SMNVEV (reference sequence). CDR3 nucleotides: TGTGCCAGCAGTTTACTCGGGGACGGGAATTCACCCCTCCACTTT. This translates into CASSLLGDGNSPLHF.

The V gene is TRBV28, the J gene TRBJ2-2; 7 bases fit TRBD2. Trimming at V came to 4 bases and at J to 2 bases, leaving 1 base not matched to a gene. The CDR3 has 14 residues. CDR1 and CDR2 from the germline V gene are MDHEN and SYDVKM. In DNA form, the CDR3 reads TGTGCCAGCAGTTGGGGGGGTAACACCGGGGAGCTGTTTTTT. Translation: CASSWGGNTGELFF.